The clone carrying this TCR beta chain appeared a few times. Its cognate antigen is unknown. The data are from a study of cytomegalovirus exposure and HLA in healthy donors. Study-level information: An early release of data contained approximately 80 million unique TCRs, which came from HLA-typed donors.

60 Vbeta and 13 Jbeta primers were used in PCR. TCRdb's copy holds only in-frame clones and misses some; the assay was immunoSEQ multiplex PCR. The sample includes some 140,000 clones, roughly 71% of them seen just once. The CDR3 has 16 residues. Unmatched junction bases numbered 13, after V lost 5 bases and J lost 4 bases. The V gene's germline CDR1 is SGHKS and CDR2 YYEKEE (reference sequence). The study's findings and limits: An analysis was carried out at a later point. It showed that HLA-associated TCR beta chains were more clonally expanded than equally common non-associated chains.

The rearrangement uses TRBV5-5 and TRBJ1-2; 8 bases are a match to TRBD1. This clonotype originated in a woman aged 40 to 50 in good health and CMV-seronegative. The specimen was PBMCs. The CDR3 spells CASRLAHGQGLYGYTF. The CDR3 DNA sequence: TGTGCCAGCAGACTCGCTCATGGACAGGGCCTCTATGGCTACACCTTC. Combining the CDR3 with reference TRBV5-5 and TRBJ1-2 gives the whole variable domain DAGVTQSPTHLIKTRGQQVTLRCSPISGHKSVSWYQQVLGQGPQFIFQYYEKEERGRGNFPDRFSARQFPNYSSELNVNALLLGDSALYLCASRLAHGQGLYGYTFGSGTRLTVV.